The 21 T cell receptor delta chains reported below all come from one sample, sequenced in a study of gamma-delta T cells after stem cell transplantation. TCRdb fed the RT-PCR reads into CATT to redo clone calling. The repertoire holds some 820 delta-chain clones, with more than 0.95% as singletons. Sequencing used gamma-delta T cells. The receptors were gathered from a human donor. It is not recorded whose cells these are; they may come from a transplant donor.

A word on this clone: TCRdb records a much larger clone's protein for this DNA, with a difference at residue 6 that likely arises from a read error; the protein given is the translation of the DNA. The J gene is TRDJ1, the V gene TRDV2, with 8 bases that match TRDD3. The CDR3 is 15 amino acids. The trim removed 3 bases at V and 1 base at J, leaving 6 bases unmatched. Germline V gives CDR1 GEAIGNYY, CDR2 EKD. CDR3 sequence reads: CACDVRGISTDKLIF. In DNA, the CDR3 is TGTGCCTGTGACGTCCGGGGGATAAGCACCGATAAACTCATCTTT.

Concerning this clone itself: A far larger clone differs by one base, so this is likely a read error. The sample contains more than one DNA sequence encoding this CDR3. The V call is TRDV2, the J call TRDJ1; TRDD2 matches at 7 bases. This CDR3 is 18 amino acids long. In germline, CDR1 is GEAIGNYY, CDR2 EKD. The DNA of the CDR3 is TGTGCCTGTGACACCCTTTCCTACTCGACTACCTACACCGATAAACTCATTTTT. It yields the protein CACDTLSYSTTYTDKLIF.

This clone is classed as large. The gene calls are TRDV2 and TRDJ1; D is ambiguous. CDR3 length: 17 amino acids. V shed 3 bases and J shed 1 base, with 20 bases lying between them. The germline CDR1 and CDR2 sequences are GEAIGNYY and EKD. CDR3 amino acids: CACDGLGVPGGTDKLIF. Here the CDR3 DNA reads TGTGCCTGTGACGGCCTCGGGGTTCCCGGAGGCACCGATAAACTCATCTTT.

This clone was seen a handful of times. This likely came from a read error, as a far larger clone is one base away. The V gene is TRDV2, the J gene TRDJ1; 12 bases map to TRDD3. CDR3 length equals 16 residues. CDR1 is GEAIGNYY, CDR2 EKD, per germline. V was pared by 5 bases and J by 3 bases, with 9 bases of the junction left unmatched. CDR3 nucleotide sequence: TGTGCCTGTGGCGCCTTACTGGGGGATACTGCCGATAAACTCATCTTT. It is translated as CACGALLGDTADKLIF.

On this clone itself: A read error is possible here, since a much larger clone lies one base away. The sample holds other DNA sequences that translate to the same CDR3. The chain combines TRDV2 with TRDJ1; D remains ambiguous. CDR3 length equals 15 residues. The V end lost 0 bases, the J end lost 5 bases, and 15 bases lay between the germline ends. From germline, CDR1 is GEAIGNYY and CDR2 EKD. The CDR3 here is CACDTVEGFGDKLIF. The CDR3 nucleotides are TGTGCCTGTGACACCGTGGAGGGGTTTGGTGATAAACTCATCTTT.

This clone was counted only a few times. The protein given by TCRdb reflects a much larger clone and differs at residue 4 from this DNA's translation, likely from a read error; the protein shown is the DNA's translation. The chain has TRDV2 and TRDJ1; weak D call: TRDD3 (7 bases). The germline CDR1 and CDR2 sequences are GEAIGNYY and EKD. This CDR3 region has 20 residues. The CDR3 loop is CACGTVSFLKAGGITDKLIF. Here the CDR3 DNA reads TGTGCCTGTGGCACCGTTTCTTTCCTAAAGGCTGGGGGGATCACCGATAAACTCATCTTT.

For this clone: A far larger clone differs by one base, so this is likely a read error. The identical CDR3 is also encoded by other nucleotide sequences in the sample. As DNA, the CDR3 is TGTGCCTGTGACGCTGTACTGGGGGATACGCGAACCGATAAACTCATCTTT. Translated: CACDAVLGDTRTDKLIF. This chain connects TRDV2 to TRDJ1; 13 bases align to TRDD3. V shed 3 bases, J shed 2 bases, and the junction held 8 bases outside the gene matches. This CDR3 spans 17 amino acids. The germline V gene encodes CDR1 GEAIGNYY and CDR2 EKD.

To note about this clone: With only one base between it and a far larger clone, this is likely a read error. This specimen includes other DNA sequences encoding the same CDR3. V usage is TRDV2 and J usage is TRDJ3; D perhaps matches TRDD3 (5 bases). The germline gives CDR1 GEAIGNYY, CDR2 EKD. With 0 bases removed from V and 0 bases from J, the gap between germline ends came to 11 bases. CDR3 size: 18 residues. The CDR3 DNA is TGTGCCTGTGACACCGGGGGGTACGACTCCTGGGACACCCGACAGATGTTTTTC. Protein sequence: CACDTGGYDSWDTRQMFF.

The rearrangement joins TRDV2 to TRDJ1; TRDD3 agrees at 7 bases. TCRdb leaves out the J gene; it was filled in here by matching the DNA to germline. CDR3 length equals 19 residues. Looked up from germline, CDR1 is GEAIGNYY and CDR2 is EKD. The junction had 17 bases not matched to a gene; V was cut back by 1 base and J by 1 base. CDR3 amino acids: CACDTILGATGDTTDKLIF. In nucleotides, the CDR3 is TGTGCCTGTGACACTATTTTGGGAGCTACTGGGGACACCACCGATAAACTCATCTTT.

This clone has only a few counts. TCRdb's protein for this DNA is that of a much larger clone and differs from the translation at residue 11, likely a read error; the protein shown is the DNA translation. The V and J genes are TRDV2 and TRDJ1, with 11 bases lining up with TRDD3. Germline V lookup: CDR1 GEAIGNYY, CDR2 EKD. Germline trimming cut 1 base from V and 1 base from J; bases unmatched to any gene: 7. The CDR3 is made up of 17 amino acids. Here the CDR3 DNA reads TGTGCCTGTGACACTCTGGGGGATACCCGGTGCACCGATAAACTCATCTTT. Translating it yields CACDTLGDTRCTDKLIF.

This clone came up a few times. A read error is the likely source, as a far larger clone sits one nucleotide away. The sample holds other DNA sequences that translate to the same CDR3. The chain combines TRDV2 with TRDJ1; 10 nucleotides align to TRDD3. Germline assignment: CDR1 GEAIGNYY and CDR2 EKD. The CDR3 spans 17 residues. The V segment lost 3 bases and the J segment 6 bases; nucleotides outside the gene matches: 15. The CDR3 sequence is CACDALLGDSGPYKLIF. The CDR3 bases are TGTGCCTGTGACGCCTTACTGGGGGATTCAGGACCATATAAACTCATCTTT.

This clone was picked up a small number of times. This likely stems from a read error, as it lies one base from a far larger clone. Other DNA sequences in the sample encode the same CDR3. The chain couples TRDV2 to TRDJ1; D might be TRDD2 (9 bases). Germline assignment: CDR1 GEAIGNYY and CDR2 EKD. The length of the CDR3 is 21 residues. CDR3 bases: TGTGCCTGTGACCCGATCGGCCTTCCTACGGGGGATGGGGGATCCCCCGATAAACTAATCTTT. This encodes CACDPIGLPTGDGGSPDKLIF.

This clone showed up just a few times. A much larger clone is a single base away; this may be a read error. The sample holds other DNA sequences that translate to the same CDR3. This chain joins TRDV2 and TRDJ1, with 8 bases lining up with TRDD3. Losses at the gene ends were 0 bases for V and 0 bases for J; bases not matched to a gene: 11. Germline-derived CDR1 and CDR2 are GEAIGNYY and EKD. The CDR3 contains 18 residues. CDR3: CACDTIPTGGLYTDKLIF. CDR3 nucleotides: TGTGCCTGTGACACCATACCTACTGGGGGGCTGTACACCGATAAACTCATCTTT.

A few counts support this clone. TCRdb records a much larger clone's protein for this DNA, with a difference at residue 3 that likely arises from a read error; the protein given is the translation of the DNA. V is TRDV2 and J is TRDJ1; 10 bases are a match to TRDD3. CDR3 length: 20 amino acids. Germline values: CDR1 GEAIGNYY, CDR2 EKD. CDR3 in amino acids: CARDTLTDTRTGGYTDKLIF. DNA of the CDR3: TGTGCCCGTGACACCCTCACTGATACGAGGACTGGGGGATACACCGATAAACTCATCTTT.

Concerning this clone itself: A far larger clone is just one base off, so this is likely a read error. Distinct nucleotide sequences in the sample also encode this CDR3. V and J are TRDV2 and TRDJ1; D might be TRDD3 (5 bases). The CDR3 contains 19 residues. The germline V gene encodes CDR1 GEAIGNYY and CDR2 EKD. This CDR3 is CACDGPLGGVLIATDKLIF. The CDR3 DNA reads TGTGCCTGTGACGGACCCCTAGGGGGGGTACTTATTGCCACCGATAAGCTCATCTTT.

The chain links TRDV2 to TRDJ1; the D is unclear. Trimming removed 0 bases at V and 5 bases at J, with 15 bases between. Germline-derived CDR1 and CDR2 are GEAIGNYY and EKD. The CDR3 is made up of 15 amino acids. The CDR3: CACDTVAAPPDKLIF. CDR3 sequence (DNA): TGTGCCTGTGACACCGTCGCCGCCCCTCCGGATAAACTCATCTTT.

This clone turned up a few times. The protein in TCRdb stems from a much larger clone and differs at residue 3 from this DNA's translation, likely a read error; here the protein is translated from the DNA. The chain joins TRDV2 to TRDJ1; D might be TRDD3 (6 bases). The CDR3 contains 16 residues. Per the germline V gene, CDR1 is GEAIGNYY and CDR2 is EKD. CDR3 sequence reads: CARDTVGGFNTDKLIF. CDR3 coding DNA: TGTGCCCGTGACACCGTGGGGGGTTTCAACACCGATAAACTCATCTTT.

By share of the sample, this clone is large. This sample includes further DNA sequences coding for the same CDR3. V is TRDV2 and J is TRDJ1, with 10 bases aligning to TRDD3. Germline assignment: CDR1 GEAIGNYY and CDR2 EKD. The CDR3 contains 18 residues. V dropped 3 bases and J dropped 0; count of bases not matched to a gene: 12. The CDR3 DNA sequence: TGTGCCTGTGACTCTGTACTGGGGGATCCCTCGTACACCGATAAACTCATCTTT. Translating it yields CACDSVLGDPSYTDKLIF.

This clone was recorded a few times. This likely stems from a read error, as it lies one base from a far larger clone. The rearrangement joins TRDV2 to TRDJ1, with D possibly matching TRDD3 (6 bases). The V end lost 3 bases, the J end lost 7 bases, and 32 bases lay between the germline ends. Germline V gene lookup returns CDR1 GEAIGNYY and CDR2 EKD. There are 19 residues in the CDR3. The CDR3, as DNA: TGTGCCTGTGACCCCATGCCCGGTCTGGAGGATACCGGAGGGTCTAAACTCATCTTT. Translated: CACDPMPGLEDTGGSKLIF.

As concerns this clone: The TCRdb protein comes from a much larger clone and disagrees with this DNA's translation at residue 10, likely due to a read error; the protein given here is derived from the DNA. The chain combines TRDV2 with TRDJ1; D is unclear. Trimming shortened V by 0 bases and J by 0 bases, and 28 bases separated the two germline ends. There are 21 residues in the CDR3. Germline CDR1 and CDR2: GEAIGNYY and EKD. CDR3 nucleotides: TGTGCCTGTGACACCCTCCCCGTTGAGGGTGGGTGGAAACGCCACACCGATAAACTCATCTTT. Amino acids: CACDTLPVEGGWKRHTDKLIF.

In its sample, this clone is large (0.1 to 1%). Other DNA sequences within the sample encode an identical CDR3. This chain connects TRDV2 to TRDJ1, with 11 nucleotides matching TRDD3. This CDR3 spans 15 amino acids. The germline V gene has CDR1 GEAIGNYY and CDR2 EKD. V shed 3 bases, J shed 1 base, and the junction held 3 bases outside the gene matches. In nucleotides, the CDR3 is TGTGCCTGTGACGGACTGGGGGATAGCACCGATAAACTCATCTTT. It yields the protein CACDGLGDSTDKLIF.